Listed below are T cell receptor beta chains from one sample, sequenced in a study of CD8 T cells in ankylosing spondylitis. TCRdb reprocessed the 5' RACE reads with MiXCR, giving one entry per CDR3 protein. The sample lists 350,000 or so distinct CDR3 sequences, roughly 8% occurring once. The sample comprised blood, either unsorted or a sorted T cell fraction (not recorded which). Receptors were obtained from a male donor with ankylosing spondylitis. Each CDR3 is given with its conserved first and last residue. A D gene is named only where the DNA matches it firmly. Clone size is shown for a subset of rows, as once, few, many or a class of expanded clone.

J	D	size	V	CDR3	DNA
TRBJ2-3	NA	few	TRBV7-9	CASSFWGRQDTQYF	TGTGCCAGCAGCTTCTGGGGGCGACAAGATACGCAGTATTTT
TRBJ1-2	NA	many	TRBV7-9	CASSLWDNYGYTF	TGTGCCAGCAGCTTATGGGACAACTATGGCTACACCTTC
TRBJ1-3	NA	few	TRBV5-1	CASSLEGFPSGNTIYF	TGCGCCAGCAGTCTGGAGGGGTTTCCCTCTGGAAACACCATATATTTT
TRBJ1-2	TRBD1	once	TRBV29-1	CSVERDRAIGYTF	TGCAGCGTTGAACGGGACAGGGCTATTGGCTACACCTTC
TRBJ2-1	NA	many	TRBV7-6	CASSLRISYNEQFF	TGTGCCAGCAGCCTTCGGATCTCCTACAATGAGCAGTTCTTC
TRBJ2-3	NA	many	TRBV12-3/TRBV12-4	CASSLGRGTDTQYF	TGTGCCAGCAGTTTGGGACGTGGCACAGATACGCAGTATTTT
TRBJ1-6	TRBD1	many	TRBV12-3/TRBV12-4	CASSQGALGSYNSPLHF	TGTGCCAGCAGTCAGGGGGCCCTGGGCTCCTATAATTCACCCCTCCACTTT
TRBJ1-2	NA	NA	TRBV7-2	CASSLTRPGRSDGYTF	TGTGCCAGCAGCTTAACCCGGCCAGGGCGGAGCGATGGCTACACCTTC
TRBJ2-7	TRBD1	NA	TRBV29-1	CSVGTGSALQYF	TGCAGCGTTGGGACAGGGTCAGCGCTGCAGTACTTC
TRBJ2-7	NA	NA	TRBV3-1	CASSHASNYEQYF	TGTGCCAGCAGCCACGCTAGCAACTACGAGCAGTACTTC
TRBJ2-1	TRBD2	few	TRBV3-1	CASSQGPWTSGRAGQQFF	TGTGCCAGCAGCCAAGGACCCTGGACTAGCGGGAGGGCCGGTCAGCAGTTCTTC
TRBJ2-1	NA	NA	TRBV24-1	CATASSRTDNEQFF	TGTGCCACCGCCTCGTCCAGGACGGACAATGAGCAGTTCTTC
TRBJ2-5	NA	many	TRBV25-1	CASSPLETQYF	TGTGCCAGCAGTCCCCTGGAGACCCAGTACTTC
TRBJ1-1	NA	many	TRBV3-1	CASRQQGGDTEAFF	TGTGCCAGCAGACAACAGGGAGGAGACACTGAAGCTTTCTTT
TRBJ2-1	NA	NA	TRBV19	CASNAQGQQFF	TGTGCCAGTAACGCCCAGGGTCAGCAGTTCTTC
TRBJ2-7	NA	few	TRBV7-2	CASSSGEGPYEQYF	TGTGCCAGCAGCTCCGGAGAGGGACCCTACGAGCAGTACTTC